The 8 T cell receptor beta chains below come from one sample, sequenced in a study of cytomegalovirus exposure and HLA in healthy donors. Use of 60 Vbeta and 13 Jbeta primers characterized the PCR. Sequencing was performed with immunoSEQ multiplex PCR; in TCRdb, only in-frame clones are kept and a portion is missing. The table has 130,000 or so clones, under 85% seen once; the top ten hold roughly 10%. The specimen sequenced was PBMCs. The receptors originated from a woman aged 50 to 65 in good health and CMV-seropositive.

This chain uses TRBV27 with TRBJ2-2; D perhaps matches TRBD2 (6 bases). The germline V gene encodes CDR1 MNHEY and CDR2 SMNVEV (reference sequence). There are 16 residues in the CDR3. V lost 5 bases and J lost 6, with 19 bases in between. The CDR3 protein is CASSTLGPRGAGELFF. In DNA form, the CDR3 reads TGTGCCAGCAGTACCTTAGGCCCCCGCGGGGCCGGGGAGCTGTTTTTT.

This sequence joins TRBV5-4 and TRBJ1-1, with D unclear. The V gene lost 4 bases and the J gene lost 0 bases, with 10 bases spanning the gap. In germline, CDR1 is SGHNT, CDR2 YYREEE (reference sequence). The CDR3 contains 14 residues. The CDR3 bases are TGTGCCAGCAGCCTGGATTTAGTGAACACTGAAGCTTTCTTT. Its protein product is CASSLDLVNTEAFF.

V usage is TRBV5-1 and J usage is TRBJ2-7; 9 positions agree with TRBD1. The germline V gene has CDR1 SGHRS and CDR2 YFSETQ. With V trimmed by 0 bases and J by 6 bases, 10 bases remained unmatched. The CDR3 length is 16 residues. CDR3 in DNA: TGCGCCAGCAGCTTGGCCATGGGGGGGACAGGGACCGAGCAGTACTTC. It encodes CASSLAMGGTGTEQYF.

The V call is TRBV30, the J call TRBJ1-1; 7 nucleotides match TRBD1. The germline gives CDR1 GTSNPN, CDR2 SVGIG (reference sequence). With V trimmed by 0 bases and J by 4 bases, 2 bases remained unmatched. This CDR3 is 13 amino acids long. The CDR3 loop is CAWSVSGGTEAFF. The CDR3, as DNA: TGTGCCTGGAGTGTATCAGGGGGCACTGAAGCTTTCTTT.

The chain carries TRBV19 and TRBJ1-5, with 11 positions matching TRBD1. CDR1 is LNHDA and CDR2 is SQIVND in the germline V gene (reference sequence). The CDR3 has 15 amino acids. Unmatched junction bases numbered 6, after V lost 7 bases and J lost 4 bases. The DNA of the CDR3 is TGTGCCAGTACCCGGACAGGGGGCTCGAATCAGCCCCAGCATTTT. This gives the protein CASTRTGGSNQPQHF.

V gene TRBV5-1 combines with J gene TRBJ2-7, with TRBD2 matching over 7 bases. J was trimmed by 0 bases and V by 9 bases; bases with no gene match: 6. Germline CDR1 and CDR2: SGHRS and YFSETQ. The CDR3 is 13 amino acids. The CDR3 here is CATPGGSSYEQYF. The CDR3, as DNA: TGCGCCACCCCGGGGGGTAGCTCCTACGAGCAGTACTTC.

Comment on this clone: This sample includes further DNA sequences coding for the same CDR3. The V gene is TRBV5-1, the J gene TRBJ2-1, with D possibly TRBD2 on 5 matching bases. Trimming left V 0 bases short and J 0 bases short, with 7 bases between. Germline V CDR1 and CDR2: SGHRS, YFSETQ. The CDR3 consists of 15 residues. The CDR3 spells CASSLGGSSYNEQFF. CDR3 sequence (DNA): TGCGCCAGCAGCTTGGGAGGGAGCTCCTACAATGAGCAGTTCTTC.

The J gene is TRBJ2-1, the V gene TRBV6-1; D might be TRBD1 (5 bases). The germline V gene encodes CDR1 MNHNS and CDR2 SASEGT. Trimming stripped 3 bases from V and 5 bases from J, with 11 bases between. The CDR3 sequence is 14 residues long. The CDR3: CASSETASDNEQFF. The CDR3 DNA reads as TGTGCCAGCAGTGAGACAGCGTCCGACAATGAGCAGTTCTTC.